Included here is one T cell receptor (beta chain) sequence, with context. In the original processing: Estimated nucleated cell counts came from reference gene primer amplification. Profiling relied on immunoSEQ multiplex PCR, and the TCRdb table lists in-frame clones only, not all of them. V, J and clone size are taken as reported in that table, and D and trimming were inferred from the DNA itself. The data contain under 350,000 clones, about 89% of them singletons. Germline CDR1 MNHEY, CDR2 SMNVEV (reference sequence). The CDR3 contains 18 residues. V was clipped by 2 bases and J by 3 bases; unmatched bases: 16. The sample is drawn from a study of blood T cell repertoires in COVID-19. Turning to the study itself: The cDNA or gDNA used as material had been derived from T cells, B-cell-depleted T cells, or PBMCs.

The sample was peripheral blood. The sequence came from a man in his forties with acute or convalescent COVID-19. The chain has TRBV27 and TRBJ2-7, with 7 bases that match TRBD1. The CDR3 DNA sequence: TGTGCCAGCAGTTTAAAAGGGCCAACAGGGGAAAGGGACTACGAGCAGTACTTC. Translating it yields CASSLKGPTGERDYEQYF.